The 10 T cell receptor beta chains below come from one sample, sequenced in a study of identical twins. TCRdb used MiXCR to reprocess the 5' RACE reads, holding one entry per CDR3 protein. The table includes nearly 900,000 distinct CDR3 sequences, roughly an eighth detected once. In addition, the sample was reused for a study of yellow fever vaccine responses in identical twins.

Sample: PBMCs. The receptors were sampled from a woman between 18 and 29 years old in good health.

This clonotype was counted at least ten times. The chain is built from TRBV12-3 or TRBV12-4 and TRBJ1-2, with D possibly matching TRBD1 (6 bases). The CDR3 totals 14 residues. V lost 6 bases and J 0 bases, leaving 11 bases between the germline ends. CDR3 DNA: TGTGCCAGCAGGACAGGCGGTACTAACTATGGCTACACCTTC. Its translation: CASRTGGTNYGYTF.

The CDR3 DNA reads TGTGCCAGCTATACTATGGTGAACACTGAAGCTTTCTTT. Translated, it gives CASYTMVNTEAFF. The chain carries TRBV2 and TRBJ1-1; D unresolved. V was clipped by 8 bases and J by 0 bases, with 10 bases between them. Germline V gene sequence: CDR1 SNHLY, CDR2 FYNNEI. The CDR3 length is 13 residues.

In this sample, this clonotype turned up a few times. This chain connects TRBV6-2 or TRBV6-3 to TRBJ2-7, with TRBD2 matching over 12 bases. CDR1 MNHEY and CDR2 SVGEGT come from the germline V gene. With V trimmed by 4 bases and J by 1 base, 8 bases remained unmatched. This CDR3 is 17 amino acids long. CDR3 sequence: CASSSGLAGKNSYEQYF. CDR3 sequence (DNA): TGTGCCAGCAGTTCTGGACTAGCGGGAAAAAATTCCTACGAGCAGTACTTC.

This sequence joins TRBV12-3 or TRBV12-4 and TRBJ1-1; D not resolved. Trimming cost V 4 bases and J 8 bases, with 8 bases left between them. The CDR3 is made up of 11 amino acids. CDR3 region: CASSWEREAFF. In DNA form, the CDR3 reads TGTGCCAGCAGTTGGGAGCGAGAAGCTTTCTTT.

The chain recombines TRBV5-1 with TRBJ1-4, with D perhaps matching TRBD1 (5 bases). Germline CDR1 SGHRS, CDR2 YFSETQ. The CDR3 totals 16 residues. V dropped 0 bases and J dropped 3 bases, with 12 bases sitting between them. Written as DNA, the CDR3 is TGCGCCAGCAGCTTGGGCCAGGGAGACGCTAATGAAAAACTGTTTTTT. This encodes CASSLGQGDANEKLFF.

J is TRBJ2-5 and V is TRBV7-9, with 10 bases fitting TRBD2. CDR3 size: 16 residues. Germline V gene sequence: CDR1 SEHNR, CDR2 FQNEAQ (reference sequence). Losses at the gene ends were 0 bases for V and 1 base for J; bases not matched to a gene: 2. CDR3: CASSLAIAGGQETQYF. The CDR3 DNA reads TGTGCCAGCAGCTTAGCGATAGCGGGGGGCCAAGAGACCCAGTACTTC.

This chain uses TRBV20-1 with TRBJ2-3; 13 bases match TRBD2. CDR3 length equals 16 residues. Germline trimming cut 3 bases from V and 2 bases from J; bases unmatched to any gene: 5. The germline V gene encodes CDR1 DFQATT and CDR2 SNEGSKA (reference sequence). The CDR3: CSARRTSGGATDTQYF. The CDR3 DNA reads TGCAGTGCTAGGCGAACTAGCGGGGGGGCCACAGATACGCAGTATTTT.

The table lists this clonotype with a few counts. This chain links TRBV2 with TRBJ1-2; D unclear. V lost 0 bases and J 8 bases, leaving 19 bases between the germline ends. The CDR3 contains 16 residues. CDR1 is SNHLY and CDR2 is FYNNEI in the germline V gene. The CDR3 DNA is TGTGCCAGCAGTGAAGCGCTGATCCTACAAGGGAGGGGCTACACCTTC. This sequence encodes CASSEALILQGRGYTF.

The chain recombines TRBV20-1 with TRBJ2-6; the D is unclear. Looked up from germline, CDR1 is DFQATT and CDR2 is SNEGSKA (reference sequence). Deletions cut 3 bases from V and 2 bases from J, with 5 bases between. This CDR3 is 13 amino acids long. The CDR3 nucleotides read TGCAGTGCTAGTCAGCCTGGGGCCAACGTCCTGACTTTC. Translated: CSASQPGANVLTF.

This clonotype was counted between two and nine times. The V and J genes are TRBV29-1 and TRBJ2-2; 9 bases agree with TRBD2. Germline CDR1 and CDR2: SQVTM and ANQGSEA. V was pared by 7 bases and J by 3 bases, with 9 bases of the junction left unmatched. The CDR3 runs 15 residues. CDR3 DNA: TGCAGCGCCGGAGGCGGGGGGGCCGACACCGGGGAGCTGTTTTTT. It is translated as CSAGGGGADTGELFF.